This entry is about one T cell receptor beta chain. These data come from a study of blood T cell repertoires in COVID-19. Sequenced by immunoSEQ multiplex PCR; TCRdb stores in-frame clones only, minus some. The table has 200,000 to 250,000 clones, approximately 90% seen once. CDR1 and CDR2 (germline): SGHTA, FQGNSA. This CDR3 spans 14 amino acids. J lost 3 bases, V lost 2 bases, and 3 bases had no gene match. The sequencing input was peripheral blood. The source of this sequence is a man younger than 40 who had recovered from COVID-19. This sequence joins TRBV7-2 and TRBJ1-2; 7 bases align to TRBD1. CDR3 sequence (DNA): TGTGCCAGCAGCTTATTAGACAGGGACTATGGCTACACCTTC. This encodes CASSLLDRDYGYTF.